Below are 25 T cell receptor beta chains sequenced from a single sample in a study of graft-versus-host responses after intestinal transplantation. Their specific antigens are unknown. Measured with immunoSEQ multiplex PCR; TCRdb has only the in-frame clones, and not every one. The sample holds 85,000 to 100,000 clones, 80% to 95% seen once. The sample here was unstimulated CD8+ T cells sorted from spleen or lymph node cells, taken before transplant. All receptors derive from a human donor who was the organ donor for an intestinal transplant.

In its sample, this clone was seen a few times. This chain connects TRBV2 to TRBJ1-5; D gene unclear. V lost 4 bases to trimming and J lost 0 bases, with 10 bases between them. The CDR3 length is 15 residues. Germline-derived CDR1 and CDR2 are SNHLY and FYNNEI. DNA of the CDR3: TGTGCCAGCAGTGTGGGAGACACTAGCAATCAGCCCCAGCATTTT. This translates into CASSVGDTSNQPQHF.

This clone was counted once. One junction end disagrees with the germline gene, perhaps due to a read error. V is TRBV7-7 and J is TRBJ2-1; the match to TRBD2 covers 10 bases. CDR3 size: 15 residues. The V gene's germline CDR1 is SSHAT and CDR2 FNYEAQ (reference sequence). CDR3 loop: CASSLSPGLANEQFF. The CDR3 nucleotides read TGTGCTAGCAGCTTGTCTCCGGGACTAGCGAATGAGCAGTTCTTC.

The rearrangement joins TRBV5-1 to TRBJ2-1; the D gene is possibly TRBD2 (6 bases). The CDR3 runs to 15 residues. Trimming shortened V by 4 bases and J by 5 bases, and 16 bases separated the two germline ends. Germline values: CDR1 SGHRS, CDR2 YFSETQ. The CDR3 DNA reads as TGCGCCAGCAGCGAGGGACTCTCCCCCAACAATGAGCAGTTCTTC. It specifies CASSEGLSPNNEQFF.

The chain combines TRBV4-1 with TRBJ2-5; 11 bases match TRBD2. V lost 4 bases, J lost 4 bases, and 5 bases stayed unmatched. The germline CDR1 and CDR2 sequences are MGHRA and YSYEKL. The CDR3 has 15 residues. For the CDR3, the DNA is TGCGCCAGCAGCCTAGCGGGGGGGCGGGGAGAGACCCAGTACTTC. This gives the protein CASSLAGGRGETQYF.

This rearrangement joins TRBV30 to TRBJ1-1; D gene unclear. Trimming shortened V by 2 bases and J by 6 bases, and 10 bases separated the two germline ends. In germline, CDR1 is GTSNPN, CDR2 SVGIG (reference sequence). This CDR3 region has 12 residues. CDR3 nucleotide sequence: TGTGCCTGGAGTCTCGAGGCCCCTGAAGCTTTCTTT. Translating it yields CAWSLEAPEAFF.

The chain is built from TRBV6-1 and TRBJ2-1; TRBD1 is a possible D gene (6 bases). The CDR3 contains 14 residues. V gave up 1 base and J gave up 10 bases, with 14 bases separating them. Germline V gene data show CDR1 as MNHNS and CDR2 as SASEGT. This CDR3 is CASSEEAMGAEQFF. Here the CDR3 DNA reads TGTGCCAGCAGTGAAGAGGCTATGGGGGCCGAGCAGTTCTTC.

The chain recombines TRBV10-1 with TRBJ2-1; tentatively, D is TRBD1 (6 bases). The V gene lost 5 bases and the J gene lost 0 bases, with 8 bases spanning the gap. Germline CDR1 and CDR2: WNHNN and SYGVQD (reference sequence). This CDR3 comprises 14 residues. The CDR3 nucleotides are TGCGCCAGCAGTACAGGGAACTCCTACAATGAGCAGTTCTTC. Translating it yields CASSTGNSYNEQFF.

This clone was observed a handful of times. The chain employs TRBV2 and TRBJ2-3; D unresolved. The CDR3 is 11 residues long. V was cut by 10 bases and J by 2 bases, with 7 bases left in between. The germline CDR1 and CDR2 sequences are SNHLY and FYNNEI. The CDR3 region is CAIPYTDTQYF. DNA for the CDR3: TGTGCCATCCCGTACACAGATACGCAGTATTTT.

J is TRBJ1-2 and V is TRBV2, with a weak D call TRBD1 (6 bases). The germline V and J ends were trimmed by 0 bases and 3 bases, with 20 bases remaining between them. The CDR3 is 18 amino acids. Per the germline V gene, CDR1 is SNHLY and CDR2 is FYNNEI. The CDR3 region is CASSEARLGGDYDYGYTF. The CDR3 bases are TGTGCCAGCAGTGAAGCGAGGTTAGGGGGTGATTATGACTATGGCTACACCTTC.

The V and J genes are TRBV28 and TRBJ2-1; TRBD1 aligns across 11 bases. There are 14 residues in the CDR3. In germline, CDR1 is MDHEN, CDR2 SYDVKM. The V segment lost 5 bases and the J segment 9 bases; nucleotides outside the gene matches: 6. The CDR3 DNA follows: TGTGCCAGCAGTGGGGACAGGGGGGGTGGTGAGCAGTTCTTC. The encoded protein is CASSGDRGGGEQFF.

This clone was recorded once. V is TRBV29-1 and J is TRBJ2-7, with D perhaps matching TRBD1 (6 bases). This CDR3 comprises 12 residues. Trimming pared 6 bases from V and 4 bases from J, leaving 13 bases between. Germline V gene sequence: CDR1 SQVTM, CDR2 ANQGSEA. In DNA, the CDR3 is TGCAGCGTCCTGCAGGGGATGTACGAGCAGTACTTC. It yields the protein CSVLQGMYEQYF.

J is TRBJ2-5 and V is TRBV30; 9 bases map to TRBD2. The junction had 10 bases not matched to a gene; V was cut back by 2 bases and J by 3 bases. The CDR3 is 16 residues long. The germline V gene has CDR1 GTSNPN and CDR2 SVGIG (reference sequence). The CDR3 DNA reads TGTGCCTGGAGTATCACGACTAGCGGAGTAAAAGAGACCCAGTACTTC. Its protein is CAWSITTSGVKETQYF. The complete variable domain, with remaining parts taken from reference TRBV30 and TRBJ2-5, reads SQTIHQWPATLVQPVGSPLSLECTVEGTSNPNLYWYRQAAGRGLQLLFYSVGIGQISSEVPQNLSASRPQDRQFILSSKKLLLSDSGFYLCAWSITTSGVKETQYFGPGTRLLVL.

The rearrangement joins TRBV6-5 to TRBJ1-2; D is ambiguous. Between the trimmed V and J ends, which lost 0 bases and 0 bases, there was a span of 11 bases. Germline-derived CDR1 and CDR2 are MNHEY and SVGAGI. The CDR3 spans 16 residues. CDR3 sequence reads: CASSYSLQPPNYGYTF. The DNA of the CDR3 is TGTGCCAGCAGTTACTCCCTACAGCCCCCTAACTATGGCTACACCTTC.

The chain links TRBV15 to TRBJ2-3; D not resolved. The V gene lost 5 bases and the J gene lost 0 bases, with 6 bases spanning the gap. CDR3 size: 13 residues. Germline V gives CDR1 LNHNV, CDR2 YYDKDF (reference sequence). The CDR3 here is CATSGHSTDTQYF. The CDR3 DNA reads as TGTGCCACCAGCGGCCACAGCACAGATACGCAGTATTTT.

For this clone: Sequence at one end of the junction differs from germline and may be a read error. This CDR3 is also generated by other DNA sequences in the sample. The chain recombines TRBV27 with TRBJ1-1; tentatively, D is TRBD1 (5 bases). CDR1 and CDR2 from the germline V gene are MNHEY and SMNVEV (reference sequence). There are 12 residues in the CDR3. The CDR3 nucleotides are TGTGCCAGCAGCTCCACTGGGGGGGAAGCCTTCTTT. It is translated as CASSSTGGEAFF.

This chain links TRBV30 with TRBJ2-7, with 13 bases matching TRBD2. Germline V gene lookup returns CDR1 GTSNPN and CDR2 SVGIG (reference sequence). The CDR3 totals 14 residues. V was clipped by 3 bases and J by 2 bases; unmatched bases: 1. In DNA, the CDR3 is TGTGCCTGGAGACTAGCGGGGGGGCCCTACGAGCAGTACTTC. Protein: CAWRLAGGPYEQYF.

This chain joins TRBV9 and TRBJ2-1; 8 bases map to TRBD2. This CDR3 is 14 amino acids long. The ends lost 1 base at V and 8 bases at J; junction bases unmatched: 5. Per the germline V gene, CDR1 is SGDLS and CDR2 is YYNGEE. The CDR3 bases are TGTGCCAGCAGCGTAACGGGAGGGAGGGATGAGCAGTTCTTC. Translation: CASSVTGGRDEQFF.

The chain joins TRBV6-1 to TRBJ2-1; D is perhaps TRBD2 (5 bases). Germline V gives CDR1 MNHNS, CDR2 SASEGT. This CDR3 has 18 residues. The ends were cut back, 4 bases at V and 3 bases at J, with 22 bases in the middle. CDR3 nucleotides: TGTGCCAGCAGTGGAATTAGGTGGTGGGAGAGCGTCTACAATGAGCAGTTCTTC. Its protein is CASSGIRWWESVYNEQFF.

J is TRBJ1-3 and V is TRBV9, with 9 bases identical to TRBD1. Per the germline V gene, CDR1 is SGDLS and CDR2 is YYNGEE. After removal of 0 bases from V and 4 bases from J, the junction contained 5 bases not matched to a gene. The CDR3 covers 16 residues. The CDR3: CASSVEQGAGGNTIYF. The DNA of the CDR3 is TGTGCCAGCAGCGTAGAACAGGGGGCGGGCGGAAACACCATATATTTT.

The rearrangement joins TRBV11-3 to TRBJ1-2, with 7 bases fitting TRBD1. The CDR3 is made up of 14 amino acids. CDR1 is SGHNT, CDR2 YENEEA, per germline. V lost 5 bases and J lost 5; bases outside the gene matches: 8. In DNA form, the CDR3 reads TGTGCCAGCAGCACACCGACAGGGCAGTATGGCTACACCTTC. Protein product: CASSTPTGQYGYTF.

This clone came up once. The chain joins TRBV28 to TRBJ2-7, with TRBD1 as a possible D gene (5 bases). The length of the CDR3 is 15 residues. Trimming left V 4 bases short and J 1 base short, with 14 bases between. From germline, CDR1 is MDHEN and CDR2 SYDVKM. CDR3 nucleotide sequence: TGTGCCAGCAGTTCCACCCCGTCAGGGTCCTACGAGCAGTACTTC. Its translation: CASSSTPSGSYEQYF.

V gene TRBV5-6 combines with J gene TRBJ2-2, with no clear D. V shed 0 bases and J shed 5 bases, with 5 bases lying between them. From germline, CDR1 is SGHDT and CDR2 YYEEEE. The CDR3 covers 13 residues. The CDR3 DNA is TGTGCCAGCAGCTTGGGAGAAACCGGGGAGCTGTTTTTT. Encoded protein: CASSLGETGELFF.

J is TRBJ1-6 and V is TRBV7-6, with 8 bases fitting TRBD1. J lost 5 bases, V lost 5 bases, and 5 bases had no gene match. This CDR3 is built from 15 residues. Germline lookup yields CDR1 SGHVS and CDR2 FNYEAQ. CDR3 protein: CASSPKTGDNSPLHF. CDR3 coding DNA: TGTGCCAGCAGCCCCAAGACAGGGGATAATTCACCCCTCCACTTT.

This clone is a singleton in its sample. The chain combines TRBV15 with TRBJ1-4; 9 bases map to TRBD1. The germline V gene encodes CDR1 LNHNV and CDR2 YYDKDF (reference sequence). Germline trimming cut 0 bases from V and 8 bases from J; bases unmatched to any gene: 10. The CDR3 runs 17 residues. The CDR3 coding sequence is TGTGCCACCAGCAGAGATCTGACCGGGACAGGGACCGAAAAACTGTTTTTT. It translates to CATSRDLTGTGTEKLFF.

The V and J genes are TRBV7-8 and TRBJ2-1, with 9 bases aligning to TRBD2. Germline V gene lookup returns CDR1 SGHVS and CDR2 FQNEAQ. Losses at the gene ends were 4 bases for V and 2 bases for J; bases not matched to a gene: 21. This CDR3 spans 21 amino acids. The CDR3 DNA reads TGTGCCAGCAGCTCTCGGGAGGCAGGGGTTACTAGCGGGCTAACCTACAATGAGCAGTTCTTC. Its protein product is CASSSREAGVTSGLTYNEQFF.